The 30 T cell receptor beta chains listed next were all sequenced from one sample in a study of T cells in Graves' hyperthyroidism and ophthalmopathy. Researchers amplified the TCR beta CDR3 regions from RNA transcripts. HTBI primers drove first-round RT-PCR of the TCR CDR3. TCRdb processed the multiplex PCR reads anew with MiXCR; each CDR3 protein has one entry. The sample carries under 350,000 distinct CDR3 sequences, roughly 23% recorded once. The sample taken for sequencing was blood. These receptors all stem from a woman in her 50s with Graves' hyperthyroidism.

Many counts were recorded for this clonotype. This chain links TRBV7-3 with TRBJ2-1; 7 nucleotides line up with TRBD2. From germline, CDR1 is SGHTA and CDR2 FQGTGA. The CDR3 length is 15 residues. V shed 6 bases, J shed 5 bases, and the junction held 10 bases outside the gene matches. CDR3 DNA sequence: TGTGCCAGCAGTGTCCGGCTAGCGGAAAACAATGAGCAGTTCTTC. This sequence encodes CASSVRLAENNEQFF.

The chain has TRBV7-9 and TRBJ2-5; perhaps TRBD2 as D (6 bases). Germline assignment: CDR1 SEHNR and CDR2 FQNEAQ (reference sequence). Trimming cost V 0 bases and J 3 bases, with 20 bases left between them. The CDR3 runs 18 residues. In nucleotides, the CDR3 is TGTGCCAGCAGCTTAGCGCTAGCGCCACTCGAACTTGAAGAGACCCAGTACTTC. It translates to CASSLALAPLELEETQYF.

This clonotype has ten or more counts. The chain has TRBV11-3 and TRBJ2-7; 7 nucleotides match TRBD2. Germline values: CDR1 SGHNT, CDR2 YENEEA. The J segment lost 3 bases and the V segment lost 1 base, leaving 6 bases of the junction unmatched. CDR3 length: 15 residues. The CDR3 loop reads CASSLVAGENYEQYF. The CDR3 DNA sequence: TGTGCCAGCAGCTTAGTTGCGGGAGAGAACTACGAGCAGTACTTC.

A single count supports this clonotype. The rearrangement joins TRBV5-8 to TRBJ1-1; D call uncertain. This CDR3 spans 13 amino acids. The germline CDR1 and CDR2 sequences are SGHTS and YDEGEE. V lost 4 bases, J lost 5 bases, and 12 bases lay in between. CDR3 residues: CASSPGDQTEAFF. The DNA of the CDR3 is TGTGCCAGCAGCCCCGGGGATCAAACTGAAGCTTTCTTT.

This chain joins TRBV19 and TRBJ2-7, with 12 bases identical to TRBD2. The trim removed 5 bases at V and 3 bases at J, leaving 14 bases unmatched. Germline values: CDR1 LNHDA, CDR2 SQIVND (reference sequence). The CDR3 totals 18 residues. The CDR3 DNA reads as TGTGCCAGTAGTCCAACCTCGGAACTAGCGGGAGGTTACTACGAGCAGTACTTC. Amino acid sequence: CASSPTSELAGGYYEQYF.

This clonotype was picked up a small number of times. The rearrangement joins TRBV2 to TRBJ2-1; 13 nucleotides line up with TRBD2. This CDR3 spans 14 amino acids. V was pared by 10 bases and J by 6 bases, with 6 bases of the junction left unmatched. The germline CDR1 and CDR2 sequences are SNHLY and FYNNEI. CDR3 bases: TGTGCCACCCACCGGACTAGCGGGAGCAATGAGCAGTTCTTC. It codes for CATHRTSGSNEQFF. Full variable domain (outside the CDR3, taken from reference TRBV2 and TRBJ2-1): EPEVTQTPSHQVTQMGQEVILRCVPISNHLYFYWYRQILGQKVEFLVSFYNNEISEKSEIFDDQFSVERPDGSNFTLKIRSTKLEDSAMYFCATHRTSGSNEQFFGPGTRLTVL.

The chain has TRBV5-1 and TRBJ1-6, with 7 bases identical to TRBD1. Per the germline V gene, CDR1 is SGHRS and CDR2 is YFSETQ. J was trimmed by 7 bases and V by 2 bases; bases with no gene match: 6. The CDR3 consists of 15 residues. DNA for the CDR3: TGCGCCAGCAGCTTTACAGGGGAGAGAAATTCACCCCTCCACTTT. Its protein product is CASSFTGERNSPLHF.

This clonotype has at least ten counts. CDR3 amino acids: CASSFSTGTGGGGYTF. The DNA of the CDR3 is TGTGCCAGCAGCTTCTCAACCGGGACAGGGGGAGGTGGCTACACCTTC. V is TRBV5-5 and J is TRBJ1-2; 11 positions match TRBD1. CDR3 length: 16 amino acids. The germline V gene has CDR1 SGHKS and CDR2 YYEKEE (reference sequence). J was trimmed by 7 bases and V by 2 bases; bases with no gene match: 10. Filled out from reference TRBV5-5 and TRBJ1-2, the complete variable domain reads DAGVTQSPTHLIKTRGQQVTLRCSPISGHKSVSWYQQVLGQGPQFIFQYYEKEERGRGNFPDRFSARQFPNYSSELNVNALLLGDSALYLCASSFSTGTGGGGYTFGSGTRLTVV.

The sample holds a few counts of this clonotype. The V call is TRBV3-1, the J call TRBJ2-7; D perhaps matches TRBD2 (6 bases). Between the trimmed V and J ends, which lost 3 bases and 2 bases, there was a span of 17 bases. The CDR3 has 16 residues. Germline-derived CDR1 and CDR2 are LGHDT and YNNKEL (reference sequence). CDR3 sequence: CASSHYPRGITYEQYF. CDR3 bases: TGTGCCAGCAGCCATTATCCCCGGGGGATTACCTACGAGCAGTACTTC.

This clonotype was counted between two and nine times. This may be a read error: a much more frequent sequence differs by one nucleotide. The chain carries TRBV11-2 and TRBJ1-2, with TRBD1 identical over 8 bases. Germline-derived CDR1 and CDR2 are SGHAT and FQNNGV. CDR3 length: 12 amino acids. After removal of 4 bases from V and 6 bases from J, the junction contained 1 base not matched to a gene. CDR3 loop: CASSWTGNGYTF. The CDR3 nucleotides are TGTGCCAGCAGCTGGACAGGGAATGGCTACACCTTC.

The table lists this clonotype with a few counts. The chain's CDR3 is CSVQAGMKSYEQYF. The CDR3 DNA reads as TGCAGCGTTCAGGCGGGCATGAAATCCTACGAGCAGTACTTC. The chain has TRBV29-1 and TRBJ2-7; maybe TRBD2 (5 bases). The V gene's germline CDR1 is SQVTM and CDR2 ANQGSEA. The CDR3 is made up of 14 amino acids. V was shortened by 5 bases and J by 1 base, with 15 bases between the two germline ends.

This sequence joins TRBV19 and TRBJ1-2; no reliable D call. Germline-derived CDR1 and CDR2 are LNHDA and SQIVND (reference sequence). The CDR3 extends over 13 amino acids. V was trimmed by 4 bases and J by 4 bases, leaving 10 bases between them. In DNA form, the CDR3 reads TGTGCCAGTAGTACGGCAGCCCTCTATGGCTACACCTTC. It yields the protein CASSTAALYGYTF. The entire variable domain, with the rest obtained from reference TRBV19 and TRBJ1-2, is as follows: DGGITQSPKYLFRKEGQNVTLSCEQNLNHDAMYWYRQDPGQGLRLIYYSQIVNDFQKGDIAEGYSVSREKKESFPLTVTSAQKNPTAFYLCASSTAALYGYTFGSGTRLTVV.

Points on this clonotype: A read error may explain this, as a much larger clone is one base away. V and J are TRBV11-2 and TRBJ2-5; D is perhaps TRBD2 (5 bases). The germline CDR1 and CDR2 sequences are SGHAT and FQNNGV. This CDR3 spans 13 amino acids. The CDR3 is CTSSPSVEGTQYF. The CDR3 DNA reads as TGTACCAGCAGCCCCTCGGTAGAGGGGACCCAGTACTTC.

This clonotype was seen many times. The chain couples TRBV4-2 to TRBJ2-1; D is perhaps TRBD1 (5 bases). From germline, CDR1 is LGHNA and CDR2 YNFKEQ. The CDR3 is 13 residues long. The V gene lost 0 bases and the J gene lost 11 bases, with 11 bases spanning the gap. The CDR3 region has the DNA TGTGCCAGCAGCCAAGAGTTTGACAGAAAGCAGTTCTTC. Translating gives CASSQEFDRKQFF.

The chain recombines TRBV19 with TRBJ1-1; a possible D gene is TRBD1 (5 bases). The V end lost 4 bases, the J end lost 2 bases, and 14 bases lay between the germline ends. Looked up from germline, CDR1 is LNHDA and CDR2 is SQIVND (reference sequence). The CDR3 is 15 amino acids. This CDR3 reads CASSTLGGGNTEAFF. The CDR3 bases are TGTGCCAGTAGTACCCTCGGGGGAGGCAACACTGAAGCTTTCTTT.

The rearrangement links TRBV27 to TRBJ1-6, with D possibly matching TRBD1 (6 bases). Germline V gene lookup returns CDR1 MNHEY and CDR2 SMNVEV (reference sequence). V was trimmed by 5 bases and J by 5 bases, leaving 10 bases between them. The CDR3 runs 14 residues. CDR3 sequence (DNA): TGTGCCAGCAGTGCCAGGGGTAATAATTCACCCCTCCACTTT. Encoded protein: CASSARGNNSPLHF.

This chain connects TRBV20-1 to TRBJ2-7; 7 bases match TRBD2. V lost 0 bases to trimming and J lost 0 bases; unmatched junction nucleotides: 5. CDR1 and CDR2 (germline): DFQATT, SNEGSKA (reference sequence). This CDR3 contains 15 residues. In DNA, the CDR3 is TGCAGTGCTAGAGATCCCGGGGGGAGCTCCTACGAGCAGTACTTC. Protein: CSARDPGGSSYEQYF.

This clonotype was observed at least ten times. The chain couples TRBV11-2 to TRBJ1-1; unclear D gene. Germline lookup yields CDR1 SGHAT and CDR2 FQNNGV. The V gene lost 5 bases and the J gene lost 0 bases, with 13 bases spanning the gap. The CDR3 consists of 15 residues. The CDR3 DNA follows: TGTGCCAGCAGCCAACTAACGACGGTGAACACTGAAGCTTTCTTT. Translated, it gives CASSQLTTVNTEAFF. The variable domain in full, completed from reference TRBV11-2 and TRBJ1-1, reads EAGVAQSPRYKIIEKRQSVAFWCNPISGHATLYWYQQILGQGPKLLIQFQNNGVVDDSQLPKDRFSAERLKGVDSTLKIQPAKLEDSAVYLCASSQLTTVNTEAFFGQGTRLTVV.

At least ten counts were recorded for this clonotype. V gene TRBV30 combines with J gene TRBJ1-4; D is unclear. Germline V gene data show CDR1 as GTSNPN and CDR2 as SVGIG (reference sequence). The CDR3 is made up of 16 amino acids. V was trimmed by 2 bases and J by 0 bases, leaving 13 bases between them. CDR3 region: CAWSPVGGTTNEKLFF. In nucleotides, the CDR3 is TGTGCCTGGAGTCCTGTTGGTGGGACAACTAATGAAAAACTGTTTTTT.

V gene TRBV20-1 combines with J gene TRBJ2-1, with TRBD2 matching 10 bases. Germline V gives CDR1 DFQATT, CDR2 SNEGSKA (reference sequence). The J segment lost 4 bases and the V segment lost 5 bases, leaving 14 bases of the junction unmatched. CDR3 length: 17 amino acids. CDR3 in DNA: TGCAGTGCTGGAGTGGGACTAGCGACTCTCCTTTACAATGAGCAGTTCTTC. This sequence encodes CSAGVGLATLLYNEQFF.

This clonotype was counted many times. This sequence joins TRBV5-8 and TRBJ1-2, with a possible D match to TRBD1 (6 bases). The ends were cut back, 0 bases at V and 4 bases at J, with 10 bases in the middle. This CDR3 is built from 14 residues. Germline V lookup: CDR1 SGHTS, CDR2 YDEGEE. As DNA, the CDR3 is TGTGCCAGCAGCTTGGCGGGACACCTCTATGGCTACACCTTC. Translated, it gives CASSLAGHLYGYTF.

This clonotype was observed at least ten times. This rearrangement joins TRBV30 to TRBJ2-3; D unclear. The CDR3 runs 13 residues. V dropped 4 bases and J dropped 6 bases, with 14 bases sitting between them. Germline V gene data show CDR1 as GTSNPN and CDR2 as SVGIG (reference sequence). CDR3 coding DNA: TGTGCCTGGAAACAGCCTCTAACCGATACGCAGTATTTT. It codes for CAWKQPLTDTQYF. The variable domain in full, completed from reference TRBV30 and TRBJ2-3, reads SQTIHQWPATLVQPVGSPLSLECTVEGTSNPNLYWYRQAAGRGLQLLFYSVGIGQISSEVPQNLSASRPQDRQFILSSKKLLLSDSGFYLCAWKQPLTDTQYFGPGTRLTVL.

This clonotype was observed many times. Here the CDR3 reads CASSEVGTSSAKNIQYF. In DNA, the CDR3 is TGTGCCAGCAGTGAAGTAGGGACATCATCGGCCAAAAACATTCAGTACTTC. This sequence joins TRBV6-1 and TRBJ2-4; maybe TRBD1 (6 bases). The CDR3 consists of 17 residues. The V end was cut by 1 base, the J end by 1 base, with 14 bases between. Germline V gene data show CDR1 as MNHNS and CDR2 as SASEGT.

This clonotype was found many times. The genes are TRBV7-8 and TRBJ1-1, with 9 positions matching TRBD1. The CDR3 has 18 amino acids. Germline assignment: CDR1 SGHVS and CDR2 FQNEAQ. The ends lost 2 bases at V and 1 base at J; junction bases unmatched: 11. CDR3 in DNA: TGTGCCAGCAGCTTATTGGGATGGGACAGGGCAAAGAACACTGAAGCTTTCTTT. Its protein is CASSLLGWDRAKNTEAFF.

The rearrangement links TRBV2 to TRBJ1-1; D gene ambiguous. V lost 1 base and J 6 bases, leaving 12 bases between the germline ends. This CDR3 is 14 amino acids long. Germline CDR1 is SNHLY and CDR2 is FYNNEI. The CDR3 bases are TGTGCCAGCAGTGAAGTAGGATTCGAGGCTGAAGCTTTCTTT. Translated, it gives CASSEVGFEAEAFF.

In its sample, this clonotype was seen many times. The J gene is TRBJ1-2, the V gene TRBV2, with D possibly being TRBD1 (5 bases). Germline V gives CDR1 SNHLY, CDR2 FYNNEI. Deletions cut 2 bases from V and 6 bases from J, with 22 bases between. The CDR3 runs to 17 residues. DNA for the CDR3: TGTGCCAGCAGTGAAAGGGTGGGTGACAGCCTTTTCGATGGCTACACCTTC. This sequence encodes CASSERVGDSLFDGYTF.

The chain employs TRBV12-3 or TRBV12-4 and TRBJ2-5, with TRBD2 as a possible D gene (5 bases). V lost 2 bases, J lost 5 bases, and 9 bases lay in between. The CDR3 has 13 residues. Here the CDR3 DNA reads TGTGCCAGCAGTTTACAGACGGGGGAGACCCAGTACTTC. It specifies CASSLQTGETQYF.

This clonotype was seen only a few times. The chain joins TRBV4-1 to TRBJ1-2, with a possible D match to TRBD1 (6 bases). CDR1 is MGHRA, CDR2 YSYEKL, per germline. V lost 3 bases and J 4 bases, leaving 21 bases between the germline ends. The CDR3 contains 17 residues. This CDR3 is CASSHLIRTGASYGYTF. In DNA form, the CDR3 reads TGCGCCAGCAGCCACCTAATTCGGACGGGGGCGAGCTATGGCTACACCTTC.

The chain uses TRBV2 and TRBJ1-2, with no clear D. V shed 6 bases and J shed 4 bases, with 15 bases lying between them. The CDR3 covers 14 residues. In germline, CDR1 is SNHLY, CDR2 FYNNEI. The CDR3: CASSETRRVYGYTF. The DNA for the CDR3 is TGTGCCAGCAGCGAGACACGGAGGGTCTATGGCTACACCTTC.

CDR3 nucleotides: TGTGCCAGCAGCCCGGTAGCTAGCGGGAGCAATGAGCAGTTCTTC. This sequence encodes CASSPVASGSNEQFF. The chain is built from TRBV7-3 and TRBJ2-1; 10 bases match TRBD2. The ends lost 5 bases at V and 6 bases at J; junction bases unmatched: 7. Germline V lookup: CDR1 SGHTA, CDR2 FQGTGA. There are 15 residues in the CDR3.